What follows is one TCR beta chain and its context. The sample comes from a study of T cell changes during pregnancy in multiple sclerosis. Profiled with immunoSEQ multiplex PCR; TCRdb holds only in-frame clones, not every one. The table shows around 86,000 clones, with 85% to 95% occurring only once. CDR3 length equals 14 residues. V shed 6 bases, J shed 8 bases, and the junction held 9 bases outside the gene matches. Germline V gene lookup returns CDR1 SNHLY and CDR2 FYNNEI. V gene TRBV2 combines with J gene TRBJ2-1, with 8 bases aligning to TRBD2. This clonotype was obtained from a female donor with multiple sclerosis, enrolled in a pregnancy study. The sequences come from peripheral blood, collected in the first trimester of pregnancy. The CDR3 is CASRAPGLVYEQFF. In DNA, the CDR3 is TGTGCCAGCAGGGCTCCGGGACTAGTCTATGAGCAGTTCTTC.